These 19 T cell receptor beta chains share one sample of origin, sequenced in a study of shared T cell receptors in the human thymus. The assay was immunoSEQ multiplex PCR, and TCRdb's table has in-frame clones only and misses some. Here the sample spans roughly 710,000 clones, approximately 85% being singletons. These data also featured in a second study, about human thymus T cells.

The sequenced sample consisted of thymocytes. These receptor sequences come from a girl younger than two with a congenital heart defect.

The chain carries TRBV6-1 and TRBJ2-1; D remains ambiguous. The CDR3 has 11 amino acids. The germline gives CDR1 MNHNS, CDR2 SASEGT. V was pared by 6 bases and J by 5 bases, with 5 bases between. The CDR3 protein is CASSPDNEQFF. The CDR3 bases are TGTGCCAGCAGCCCTGACAATGAGCAGTTCTTC.

CDR3 sequence reads: CASHALWDRGVEETQYF. As DNA, the CDR3 is TGCGCCAGCCACGCCCTTTGGGACAGGGGCGTCGAAGAGACCCAGTACTTC. The rearrangement uses TRBV5-1 and TRBJ2-5; 10 bases are shared with TRBD1. Trimming took 7 bases from V and 3 from J; bases not matched to a gene: 15. From germline, CDR1 is SGHRS and CDR2 YFSETQ. This CDR3 has 17 amino acids.

Only a few counts were recorded for this clone. V and J are TRBV5-5 and TRBJ2-7; TRBD1 agrees at 8 bases. In germline, CDR1 is SGHKS, CDR2 YYEKEE (reference sequence). The CDR3 loop spans 17 amino acids. The V segment lost 5 bases and the J segment 2 bases; nucleotides outside the gene matches: 15. The CDR3 region has the DNA TGTGCCAGCAGTTCCTGTCGAAGGGACAGGACTCCCTACGAGCAGTACTTC. Its translation: CASSSCRRDRTPYEQYF. The variable domain in full, with the rest retrieved from reference TRBV5-5 and TRBJ2-7, is DAGVTQSPTHLIKTRGQQVTLRCSPISGHKSVSWYQQVLGQGPQFIFQYYEKEERGRGNFPDRFSARQFPNYSSELNVNALLLGDSALYLCASSSCRRDRTPYEQYFGPGTRLTVT.

V usage is TRBV30 and J usage is TRBJ1-6; no reliable D call. V shed 1 base and J shed 0 bases, with 28 bases lying between them. The CDR3 covers 22 residues. The V gene's germline CDR1 is GTSNPN and CDR2 SVGIG (reference sequence). CDR3 amino acids: CAWSAGVRLRRRKSSYNSPLHF. CDR3 nucleotide sequence: TGTGCCTGGAGTGCTGGCGTGAGATTGAGGCGACGAAAAAGCTCCTATAATTCACCCCTCCACTTT.

The chain combines TRBV10-3 with TRBJ1-1, with TRBD1 as a possible D gene (6 bases). CDR3 size: 14 residues. V was clipped by 7 bases and J by 3 bases, with 15 bases between them. From germline, CDR1 is ENHRY and CDR2 SYGVKD. CDR3 sequence reads: CAITHDRRDTEAFF. The CDR3 DNA reads as TGTGCCATCACTCATGACAGGCGGGACACTGAAGCTTTCTTT.

This sequence joins TRBV10-3 and TRBJ1-1; 7 bases fit TRBD1. Trimming cost V 10 bases and J 1 base; bases outside gene matches: 6. The germline V gene encodes CDR1 ENHRY and CDR2 SYGVKD. The length of the CDR3 is 13 residues. CDR3 nucleotides: TGTGCCACCTCCCGGGACAGGAACACTGAAGCTTTCTTT. It encodes CATSRDRNTEAFF.

Written as DNA, the CDR3 is TGTGCCACCAGCAGCCTTCAGGGGTTCGGAAACACCATATATTTT. Translating gives CATSSLQGFGNTIYF. The rearrangement uses TRBV15 and TRBJ1-3; possibly TRBD1 for D (6 bases). With 3 bases removed from V and 4 bases from J, the gap between germline ends came to 13 bases. In germline, CDR1 is LNHNV, CDR2 YYDKDF (reference sequence). The CDR3 is 15 amino acids.

The table lists this clone with a few counts. This chain uses TRBV28 with TRBJ1-1; D might be TRBD1 (5 bases). The CDR3 runs to 17 residues. The germline gives CDR1 MDHEN, CDR2 SYDVKM. The V end was cut by 5 bases, the J end by 4 bases, with 23 bases between. This chain's CDR3 is CASSPILGGRFSTEAFF. In nucleotides, the CDR3 is TGTGCCAGCAGTCCTATCCTCGGGGGACGTTTCTCCACTGAAGCTTTCTTT.

CDR3 protein: CAISESLGRRGTEAFF. The CDR3 region has the DNA TGTGCCATCAGTGAGTCGTTAGGCAGGCGGGGCACTGAAGCTTTCTTT. V usage is TRBV10-3 and J usage is TRBJ1-1; D unclear. CDR1 and CDR2 (germline): ENHRY, SYGVKD. The CDR3 is made up of 16 amino acids. V lost 0 bases and J 4 bases, leaving 15 bases between the germline ends.

V gene TRBV15 combines with J gene TRBJ1-5; 9 bases line up with TRBD1. Germline V CDR1 and CDR2: LNHNV, YYDKDF (reference sequence). V lost 0 bases, J lost 6 bases, and 9 bases stayed unmatched. The CDR3 consists of 17 residues. The DNA for the CDR3 is TGTGCCACCAGCAGAGAAAAGGGACAGGGACGGGCTCAGCCCCAGCATTTT. Protein: CATSREKGQGRAQPQHF.

The rearrangement uses TRBV6-1 and TRBJ2-7; the match to TRBD1 covers 7 bases. CDR1 is MNHNS and CDR2 is SASEGT in the germline V gene. The CDR3 has 12 residues. V was clipped by 8 bases and J by 3 bases; unmatched bases: 4. The CDR3 loop is CASSRGIYEQYF. CDR3 DNA: TGTGCCAGCTCCAGGGGGATCTACGAGCAGTACTTC.

In its sample, this clone was seen a few times. This chain connects TRBV6-5 to TRBJ2-7, with D possibly being TRBD1 (5 bases). V shed 0 bases and J shed 4 bases, with 10 bases lying between them. The CDR3 is made up of 14 amino acids. Germline loops: CDR1 MNHEY, CDR2 SVGAGI. The CDR3 here is CASSYSGALYEQYF. CDR3 DNA sequence: TGTGCCAGCAGTTACTCAGGGGCACTTTACGAGCAGTACTTC.

V usage is TRBV9 and J usage is TRBJ2-7; 7 nucleotides line up with TRBD2. The CDR3 has 14 residues. Trimming took 1 base from V and 5 from J; bases not matched to a gene: 6. CDR1 is SGDLS and CDR2 is YYNGEE in the germline V gene. The CDR3 nucleotides are TGTGCCAGCAGCGTATGGCGGGGGTGGAACGAGCAGTACTTC. Encoded protein: CASSVWRGWNEQYF.

V is TRBV7-6 and J is TRBJ1-2; 8 bases match TRBD1. Trimming at V came to 5 bases and at J to 6 bases, leaving 14 bases not matched to a gene. This CDR3 is built from 16 residues. Germline CDR1 is SGHVS and CDR2 is FNYEAQ. The CDR3 bases are TGTGCCAGCAGCCCGCACGTAGAGACAGGGGCAGATGGCTACACCTTC. It specifies CASSPHVETGADGYTF.

The chain combines TRBV5-4 with TRBJ2-7, with 8 positions matching TRBD1. The CDR3 is made up of 16 amino acids. The germline CDR1 and CDR2 sequences are SGHNT and YYREEE (reference sequence). The ends lost 2 bases at V and 5 bases at J; junction bases unmatched: 12. CDR3 protein: CASSFRTGRISDEQYF. CDR3 DNA: TGTGCCAGCAGCTTTCGGACAGGGAGGATATCGGACGAGCAGTACTTC.

The rearrangement links TRBV7-9 to TRBJ1-5; D is uncertain. This CDR3 is 13 amino acids long. The ends were cut back, 4 bases at V and 2 bases at J, with 6 bases in the middle. Germline V gives CDR1 SEHNR, CDR2 FQNEAQ (reference sequence). Here the CDR3 DNA reads TGTGCCAGCAGCTCCCTCGGCAATCAGCCCCAGCATTTT. This gives the protein CASSSLGNQPQHF.

The rearrangement links TRBV11-2 to TRBJ1-5, with 9 bases fitting TRBD1. The trim removed 1 base at V and 3 bases at J, leaving 1 base unmatched. Per germline, CDR1 SGHAT and CDR2 FQNNGV. CDR3 length: 15 residues. The CDR3 is CASSLGTGVNQPQHF. The CDR3 DNA sequence: TGTGCCAGCAGCTTAGGGACAGGGGTCAATCAGCCCCAGCATTTT.

This chain joins TRBV20-1 and TRBJ2-7; D is perhaps TRBD1 (5 bases). V lost 4 bases to trimming and J lost 6 bases, with 7 bases between them. CDR1 DFQATT and CDR2 SNEGSKA come from the germline V gene (reference sequence). There are 10 residues in the CDR3. The CDR3 sequence: CSANRSEQYF. The CDR3 coding sequence is TGCAGTGCTAACAGGTCCGAGCAGTACTTC.

The CDR3 region is CASSLVMGGTEAFF. The CDR3, as DNA: TGTGCCAGCAGCTTGGTGATGGGGGGCACTGAAGCTTTCTTT. J is TRBJ1-1 and V is TRBV5-6, with a weak D call TRBD1 (5 bases). Per the germline V gene, CDR1 is SGHDT and CDR2 is YYEEEE. V was trimmed by 0 bases and J by 4 bases, leaving 10 bases between them. This CDR3 contains 14 residues.